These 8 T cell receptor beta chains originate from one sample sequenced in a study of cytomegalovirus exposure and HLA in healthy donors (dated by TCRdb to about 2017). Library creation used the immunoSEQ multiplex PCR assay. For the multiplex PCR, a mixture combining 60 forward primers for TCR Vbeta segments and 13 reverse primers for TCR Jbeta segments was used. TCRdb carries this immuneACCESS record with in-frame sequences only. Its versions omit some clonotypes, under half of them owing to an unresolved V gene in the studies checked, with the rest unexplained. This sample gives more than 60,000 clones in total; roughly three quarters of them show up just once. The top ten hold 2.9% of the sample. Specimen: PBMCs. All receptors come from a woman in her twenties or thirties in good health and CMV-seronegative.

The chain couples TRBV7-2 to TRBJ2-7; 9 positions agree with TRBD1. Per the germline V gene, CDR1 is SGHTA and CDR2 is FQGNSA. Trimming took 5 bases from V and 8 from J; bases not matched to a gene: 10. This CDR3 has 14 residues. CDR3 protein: CASSTGTGSQQQYF. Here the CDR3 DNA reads TGTGCCAGCAGCACCGGGACAGGGTCCCAACAGCAGTACTTC.

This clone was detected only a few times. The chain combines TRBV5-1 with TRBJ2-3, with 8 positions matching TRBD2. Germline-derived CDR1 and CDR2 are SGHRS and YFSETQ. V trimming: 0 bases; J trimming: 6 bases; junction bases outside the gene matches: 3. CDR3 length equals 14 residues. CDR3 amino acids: CASSLDSGADTQYF. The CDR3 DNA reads TGCGCCAGCAGCTTGGATAGCGGGGCGGATACGCAGTATTTT.

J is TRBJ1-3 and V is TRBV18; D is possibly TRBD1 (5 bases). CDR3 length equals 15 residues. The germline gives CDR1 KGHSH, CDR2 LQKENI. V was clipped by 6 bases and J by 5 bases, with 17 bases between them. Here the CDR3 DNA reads TGTGCCAGCTCCCCCGAGACAGTCGCTAGAAACACCATATATTTT. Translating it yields CASSPETVARNTIYF.

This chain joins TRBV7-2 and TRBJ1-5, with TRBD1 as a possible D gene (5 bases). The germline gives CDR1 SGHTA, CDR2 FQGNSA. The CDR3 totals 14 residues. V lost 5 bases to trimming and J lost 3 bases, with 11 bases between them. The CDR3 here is CASSAYRNNQPQHF. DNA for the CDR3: TGTGCCAGCAGCGCCTACAGGAACAATCAGCCCCAGCATTTT.

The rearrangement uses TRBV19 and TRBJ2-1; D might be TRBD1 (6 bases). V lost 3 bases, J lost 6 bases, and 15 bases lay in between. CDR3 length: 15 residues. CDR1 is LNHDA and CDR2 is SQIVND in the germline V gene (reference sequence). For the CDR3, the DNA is TGTGCCAGTAGTATCCGGCCAGGGGAAGGCAATGAGCAGTTCTTC. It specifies CASSIRPGEGNEQFF.

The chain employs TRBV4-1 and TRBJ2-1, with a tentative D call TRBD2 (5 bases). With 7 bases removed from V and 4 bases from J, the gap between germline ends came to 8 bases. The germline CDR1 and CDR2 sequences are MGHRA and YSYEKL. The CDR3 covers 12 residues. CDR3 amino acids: CASIGRYNEQFF. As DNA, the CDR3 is TGCGCCAGCATAGGGAGATACAATGAGCAGTTCTTC.

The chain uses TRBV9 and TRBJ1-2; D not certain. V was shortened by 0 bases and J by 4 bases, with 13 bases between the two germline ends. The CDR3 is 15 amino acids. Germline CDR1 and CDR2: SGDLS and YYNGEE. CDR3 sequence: CASSVVGIPSYGYTF. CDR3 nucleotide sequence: TGTGCCAGCAGCGTAGTAGGCATTCCTAGCTATGGCTACACCTTC.

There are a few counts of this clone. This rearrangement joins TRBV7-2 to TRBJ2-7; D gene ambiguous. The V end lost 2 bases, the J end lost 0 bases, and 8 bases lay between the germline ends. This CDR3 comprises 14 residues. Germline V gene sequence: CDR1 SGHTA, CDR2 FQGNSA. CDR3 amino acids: CASSLLPSSYEQYF. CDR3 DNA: TGTGCCAGCAGCTTACTACCGAGCTCCTACGAGCAGTACTTC. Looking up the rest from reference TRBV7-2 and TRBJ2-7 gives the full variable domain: GAGVSQSPSNKVTEKGKDVELRCDPISGHTALYWYRQSLGQGLEFLIYFQGNSAPDKSGLPSDRFSAERTGGSVSTLTIQRTQQEDSAVYLCASSLLPSSYEQYFGPGTRLTVT.